This T cell receptor beta chain comes out of a study of blood T cell repertoires in COVID-19. Study-wide context: The samples span acute and convalescent COVID-19 from the United States, Italy and Spain. From T cells, B-cell-depleted T cells, or PBMCs came the material, which was cDNA or gDNA.

Per the study methods: Estimates of nucleated cell counts were drawn from the amplification of reference gene primers. Profiled with immunoSEQ multiplex PCR; TCRdb holds only in-frame clones, not every one. The DNA gave D and trimming, while V, J and clone size come from that table. The repertoire holds about 73,000 clones, with 65% to 85% as singletons. The sequenced material came from peripheral blood. This receptor was taken from a human donor in a cohort sampled during active COVID-19.

CDR3 in amino acids: CASSIDRGQQYF. The CDR3 region has the DNA TGTGCCAGCAGCATCGACAGGGGGCAACAGTATTTT. The rearrangement joins TRBV5-6 to TRBJ2-3; 10 nucleotides agree with TRBD1. Trimming removed 4 bases from V and 12 bases from J; junction bases left unmatched: 5. Germline V gene lookup returns CDR1 SGHDT and CDR2 YYEEEE. The CDR3 sequence is 12 residues long.